This note documents a single TCR beta chain sequence. These data are taken from a study of blood T cell repertoires in COVID-19. Whole-study context: Sites in the United States, Italy and Spain provided acute and convalescent COVID-19 samples. The analysed material was cDNA or gDNA that came from T cells, B-cell-depleted T cells, or PBMCs.

The authors' processing: Nucleated cell number was recorded as an estimate derived from reference gene primer amplification. Produced via immunoSEQ multiplex PCR; TCRdb's table is partial and in-frame only. For V, J and clone size, that table is used; D and trimming come from the DNA. The data contain about 180,000 clones, roughly nine tenths of them singletons. The germline CDR1 and CDR2 sequences are MGHDK and SYGVNS. V shed 5 bases, J shed 8 bases, and the junction held 4 bases outside the gene matches. The length of the CDR3 is 12 residues. The specimen sequenced was peripheral blood. The source is a man in his 70s with active or convalescent COVID-19. J is TRBJ1-2 and V is TRBV25-1; 8 bases align to TRBD1. The CDR3: CASSQGAEGYTF. The DNA for the CDR3 is TGTGCCAGCAGTCAGGGGGCAGAGGGCTACACCTTC.